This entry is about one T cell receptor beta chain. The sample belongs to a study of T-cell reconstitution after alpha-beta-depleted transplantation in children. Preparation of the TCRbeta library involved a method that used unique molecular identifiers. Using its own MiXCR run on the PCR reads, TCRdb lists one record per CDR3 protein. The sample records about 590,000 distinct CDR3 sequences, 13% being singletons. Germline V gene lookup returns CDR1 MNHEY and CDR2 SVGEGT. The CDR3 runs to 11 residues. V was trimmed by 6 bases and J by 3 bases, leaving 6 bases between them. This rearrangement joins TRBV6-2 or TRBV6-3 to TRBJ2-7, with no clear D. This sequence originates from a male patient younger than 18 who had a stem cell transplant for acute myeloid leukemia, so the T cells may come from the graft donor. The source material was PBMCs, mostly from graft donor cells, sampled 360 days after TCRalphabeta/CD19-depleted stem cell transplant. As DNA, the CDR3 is TGTGCCAGCAGGGCTTACTACGAGCAGTACTTC. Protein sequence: CASRAYYEQYF.